This TCR beta chain is from a study of T cells in Graves' hyperthyroidism and ophthalmopathy. This CDR3 has 14 residues. CDR1 and CDR2 (germline): DFQATT, SNEGSKA (reference sequence). The J segment lost 5 bases and the V segment lost 5 bases, leaving 11 bases of the junction unmatched. Amplified TCR beta CDR3 regions came from RNA transcripts. Researchers ran a first-round RT-PCR on the TCR CDR3 using the HTBI primer set. TCRdb re-called the multiplex PCR reads through MiXCR, storing one row per CDR3 protein. Here the sample spans roughly 750,000 distinct CDR3 sequences, around 15% being singletons. This rearrangement joins TRBV20-1 to TRBJ2-5, with 7 nucleotides matching TRBD1. The sequence was obtained from a man aged 18 to 30 with Graves' hyperthyroidism. Input material: blood. The CDR3 sequence: CSAREPQGWETQYF. CDR3 nucleotide sequence: TGCAGTGCTCGTGAACCACAGGGGTGGGAGACCCAGTACTTC.